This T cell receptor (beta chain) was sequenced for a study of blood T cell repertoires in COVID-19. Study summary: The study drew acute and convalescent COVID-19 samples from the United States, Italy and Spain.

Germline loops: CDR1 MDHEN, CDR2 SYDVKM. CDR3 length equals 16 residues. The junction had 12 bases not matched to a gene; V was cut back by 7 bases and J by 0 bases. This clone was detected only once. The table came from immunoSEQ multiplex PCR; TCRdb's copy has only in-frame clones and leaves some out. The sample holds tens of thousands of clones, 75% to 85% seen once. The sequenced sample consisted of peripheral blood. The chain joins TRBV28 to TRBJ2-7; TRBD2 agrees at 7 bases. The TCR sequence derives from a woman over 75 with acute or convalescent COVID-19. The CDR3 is CASNTWGGKNSYEQYF. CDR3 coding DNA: TGTGCCAGCAATACGTGGGGGGGGAAAAACTCCTACGAGCAGTACTTC.